Listed below are T cell receptor beta chains from one sample, sequenced in a study of cytotoxic CD8 clonotypes in ibrutinib-treated CLL. Some clones are missing from TCRdb's copy, which holds only in-frame ones; the method was immunoSEQ multiplex PCR. Counted here are about 300,000 clones, around 66% occurring once; the ten biggest clones make up around 6.6%. This material consisted of PBMCs, taken after 36 months of ibrutinib treatment. The source is a human donor with chronic lymphocytic leukemia. Both conserved end residues are part of each CDR3. The D gene is left open where the match is weak. Size is stated for part of the rows, as once, few or many counts, or as a class when the clone is expanded.

j_gene	v_gene	d_gene	abundance	CDR3nt	CDR3aa
TRBJ2-2	TRBV28	-	once	TGTGCCAGCAGTTTACTGTCGGGTCTACACGTGAACACCGGGGAGCTGTTTTTT	CASSLLSGLHVNTGELFF
TRBJ2-6	TRBV7-6	TRBD1	-	TGTGCCAGCAGCTCGCCCAACCCAGGGACAGGGTACTCTGGGGCCAACGTCCTGACTTTC	CASSSPNPGTGYSGANVLTF
TRBJ1-2	TRBV28	-	few	TGTGCCAGCAGTTTGATCAGGATGTGGTATGGCTACACCTTC	CASSLIRMWYGYTF
TRBJ2-7	TRBV15	-	-	TGTGCCACCAGCATTACCCGGTCGAGGAGCTCCTACGAGCAGTACTTC	CATSITRSRSSYEQYF
TRBJ2-4	TRBV2	-	-	TGTGCCAGCAGTGGGACAGTACTAGCCAAAAACATTCAGTACTTC	CASSGTVLAKNIQYF
TRBJ2-7	TRBV18	-	-	TGTGCCAGCTCACCTCCGGGCGTAAAGTCGCGCTACGAGCAGTACTTC	CASSPPGVKSRYEQYF
TRBJ2-3	TRBV5-1	-	few	TGCGCCAGCAGCTTGGGAGCAGATACGCAGTATTTT	CASSLGADTQYF
TRBJ1-2	TRBV13	-	-	TGTGCCAGCAGCATATCCACTTGGCAAAGGGGGTCTGGCTACACCTTC	CASSISTWQRGSGYTF
TRBJ2-5	TRBV2	-	-	TGTGCTGGGGAAGGGGACCAAGAGACCCAGTACTTC	CAGEGDQETQYF
TRBJ2-5	TRBV15	-	few	TGTGCCACCAGCAGAGATCAAGCTACGGAGACCCAGTACTTC	CATSRDQATETQYF
TRBJ2-3	TRBV29-1	-	-	TGCAGCGTTGACCGGGGCACAGATACGCAGTATTTT	CSVDRGTDTQYF
TRBJ2-5	TRBV15	-	once	TGTGCCACCAGCCAGTCCAGGACTGCCCTCGCCCAGTACTTC	CATSQSRTALAQYF
TRBJ2-1	TRBV5-6	-	once	TGTGCCAGCAGCTATAGCGCTCTCGAGCAGTTCTTC	CASSYSALEQFF
TRBJ1-5	TRBV7-3	TRBD1	few	TGTGCCAGCGCGACAGGGTTGGGAGAGCCCCAGCATTTT	CASATGLGEPQHF
TRBJ2-7	TRBV7-8	-	-	TGTGCCAGCAGCTTGTATCCGGGGGGCAGCTCCTACGAGCAGTACTTC	CASSLYPGGSSYEQYF
TRBJ2-3	TRBV19	-	-	TGTGCCAGTATGGGTTGGACAGATACGCAGTATTTT	CASMGWTDTQYF
TRBJ2-1	TRBV29-1	-	-	TGCAGCGTTGAAAGGGCAGGGAGGTACAATGAGCAGTTCTTC	CSVERAGRYNEQFF
TRBJ2-2	TRBV15	TRBD2	-	TGTGCCTCCTCTGGGGTAGCGGGATCCGGGGAGCTGTTTTTT	CASSGVAGSGELFF
TRBJ2-5	TRBV7-2	TRBD2	once	TGTGCCAGCAGCTTTGGCGGGGGGGCCCATGAGACCCAGTACTTC	CASSFGGGAHETQYF
TRBJ2-7	TRBV7-2	-	few	TGTGCCAGCAGCCAAGCTGTAGGGAAGGGAGTCTACGAGCAGTACTTC	CASSQAVGKGVYEQYF